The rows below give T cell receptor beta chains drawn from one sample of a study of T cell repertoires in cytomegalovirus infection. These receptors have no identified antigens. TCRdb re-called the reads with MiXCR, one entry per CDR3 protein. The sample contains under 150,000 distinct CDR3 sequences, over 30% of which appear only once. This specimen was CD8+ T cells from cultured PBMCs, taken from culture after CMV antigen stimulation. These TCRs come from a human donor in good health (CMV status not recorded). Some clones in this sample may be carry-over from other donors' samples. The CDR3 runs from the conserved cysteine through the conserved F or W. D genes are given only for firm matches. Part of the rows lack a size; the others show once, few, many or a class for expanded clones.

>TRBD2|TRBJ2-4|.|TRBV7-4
TGTGCCAGCAGCTCCCCGCGGGGACTACCCAGATTAGCCAAAAACATTCAGTACTTC
CASSSPRGLPRLAKNIQYF
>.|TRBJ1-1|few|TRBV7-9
TGTGCCAGCAGCTTGCCGGAAGGGGGGGGAACTGAAGCTTTCTTT
CASSLPEGGGTEAFF
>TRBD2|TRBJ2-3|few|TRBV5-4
TGTGCCAGCCGCCCTAGCGGGGGCTTGGATACGCAGTATTTT
CASRPSGGLDTQYF
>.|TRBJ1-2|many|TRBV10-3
TGTGCCATCAGTGAGTTCCGACAGACTTATGGCTACACCTTC
CAISEFRQTYGYTF
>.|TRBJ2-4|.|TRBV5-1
TGCGCCAGCAGCTTTGAAGACCCCCTCGTCGCCAAAAACATTCAGTACTTC
CASSFEDPLVAKNIQYF
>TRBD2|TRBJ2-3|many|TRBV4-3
TGCGCCAGCAGCCAAGAACCGACTAGCGAAACAGATACGCAGTATTTT
CASSQEPTSETDTQYF
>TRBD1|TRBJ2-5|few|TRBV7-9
TGTGCCAGCAGCCCCGGACAGGGCCCAGCAGAGGGCCAAGAGACCCAGTACTTC
CASSPGQGPAEGQETQYF
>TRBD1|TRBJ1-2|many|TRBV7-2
TGTGCCAGCAGCCGCAGGGGGGTCGGGGACGGCTACACCTTC
CASSRRGVGDGYTF
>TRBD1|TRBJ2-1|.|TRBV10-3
TGTGCCATCAGTGGCGAGGGGGCTTTTTTCAATGAGCAGTTCTTC
CAISGEGAFFNEQFF
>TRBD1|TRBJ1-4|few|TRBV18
TGTGCCAGCTCACCATGGGACAGGGGGCGAACTAATGAAAAACTGTTTTTT
CASSPWDRGRTNEKLFF
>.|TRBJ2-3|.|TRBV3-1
TGTGCCAGCAGCCGGCAGGAGCGACGGGGAGATACGCAGTATTTT
CASSRQERRGDTQYF
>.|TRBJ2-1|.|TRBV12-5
TGTGCTAGTGGTTTGGATGTCTATAGAGACAATGAGCAGTTCTTC
CASGLDVYRDNEQFF
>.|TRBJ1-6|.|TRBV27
TGTGCCAGCAGTTTTGGGTGGAATTCACCCCTCCACTTT
CASSFGWNSPLHF
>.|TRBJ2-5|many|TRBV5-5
TGTGCCAGCAGCCCGTTTAGGGATACAGGCGAAGAGACCCAGTACTTC
CASSPFRDTGEETQYF
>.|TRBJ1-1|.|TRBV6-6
TGTGCCAGCAGTTCCTACAGGGATGAAGCTTTCTTT
CASSSYRDEAFF
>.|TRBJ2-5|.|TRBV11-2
TGTGCCAGCAGCTTAGAGGGCACTGGGGAGACCCAGTACTTC
CASSLEGTGETQYF
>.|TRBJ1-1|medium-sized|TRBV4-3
TGCGCCAGCAGCCGGGGCATGGCCCCCTTT
CASSRGMAPF